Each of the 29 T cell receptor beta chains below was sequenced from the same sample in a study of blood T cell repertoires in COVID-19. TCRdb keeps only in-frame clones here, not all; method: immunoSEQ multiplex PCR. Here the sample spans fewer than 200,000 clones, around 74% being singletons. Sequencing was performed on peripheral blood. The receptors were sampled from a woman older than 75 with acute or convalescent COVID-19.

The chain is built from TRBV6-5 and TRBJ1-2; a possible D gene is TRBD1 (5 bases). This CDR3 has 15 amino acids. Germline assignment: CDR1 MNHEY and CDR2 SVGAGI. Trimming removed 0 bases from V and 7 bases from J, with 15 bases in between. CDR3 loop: CASSYSRQGWFGYTF. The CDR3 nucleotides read TGTGCCAGCAGTTACTCGCGGCAGGGCTGGTTTGGCTACACCTTC.

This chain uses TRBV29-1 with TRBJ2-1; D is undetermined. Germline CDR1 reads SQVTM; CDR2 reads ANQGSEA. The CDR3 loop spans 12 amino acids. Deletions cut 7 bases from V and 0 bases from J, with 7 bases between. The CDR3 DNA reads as TGCAGCGATGTTAGCTCCTACAATGAGCAGTTCTTC. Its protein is CSDVSSYNEQFF.

CDR3 residues: CASSPLSPNEQFF. The CDR3 nucleotides read TGTGCCAGCTCACCACTTAGTCCAAATGAGCAGTTCTTC. The gene calls are TRBV18 and TRBJ2-1; D is unresolved. The CDR3 has 13 amino acids. Germline V gene data show CDR1 as KGHSH and CDR2 as LQKENI. Trimming took 1 base from V and 7 from J, leaving 8 bases between them.

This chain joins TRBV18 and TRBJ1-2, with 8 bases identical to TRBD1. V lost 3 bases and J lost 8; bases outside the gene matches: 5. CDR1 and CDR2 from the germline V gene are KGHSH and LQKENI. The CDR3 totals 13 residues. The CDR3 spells CASSPQGARGYTF. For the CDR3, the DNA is TGTGCCAGCTCACCTCAGGGGGCGAGGGGCTACACCTTC. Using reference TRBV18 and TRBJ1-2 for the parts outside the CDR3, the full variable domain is NAGVMQNPRHLVRRRGQEARLRCSPMKGHSHVYWYRQLPEEGLKFMVYLQKENIIDESGMPKERFSAEFPKEGPSILRIQQVVRGDSAAYFCASSPQGARGYTFGSGTRLTVV.

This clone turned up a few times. The CDR3 DNA reads as TGTGCCAGCAGCCTGGGACTAGCGGGAGTAACGCGATTGGAGACCCAGTACTTC. This encodes CASSLGLAGVTRLETQYF. The J gene is TRBJ2-5, the V gene TRBV4-2; 14 bases are shared with TRBD2. Germline CDR1 is LGHNA and CDR2 is YNFKEQ. This CDR3 comprises 18 residues. V lost 4 bases and J lost 5; bases outside the gene matches: 12.

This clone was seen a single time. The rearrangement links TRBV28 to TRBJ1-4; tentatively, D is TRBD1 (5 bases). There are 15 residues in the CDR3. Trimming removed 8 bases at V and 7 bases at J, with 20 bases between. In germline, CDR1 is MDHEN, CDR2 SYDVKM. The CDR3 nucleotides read TGTGCCAGCTCTACCCCGGGACTCAGGAGTGAAAAACTGTTTTTT. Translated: CASSTPGLRSEKLFF.

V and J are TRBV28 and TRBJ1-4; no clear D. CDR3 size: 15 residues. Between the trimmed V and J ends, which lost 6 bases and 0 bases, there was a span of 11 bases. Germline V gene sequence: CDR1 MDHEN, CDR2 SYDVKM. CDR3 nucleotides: TGTGCCAGCAGCCGCCTACAGTCAACTAATGAAAAACTGTTTTTT. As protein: CASSRLQSTNEKLFF.

CDR3 region: CASSFWAKRQGTEAFF. The CDR3 coding sequence is TGTGCCAGCAGTTTTTGGGCCAAAAGGCAGGGAACTGAAGCTTTCTTT. The chain has TRBV28 and TRBJ1-1; TRBD1 is a possible D gene (5 bases). Looked up from germline, CDR1 is MDHEN and CDR2 is SYDVKM. V was cut by 3 bases and J by 5 bases, with 19 bases left in between. The length of the CDR3 is 16 residues. The full variable domain, with the rest looked up from reference TRBV28 and TRBJ1-1, is DVKVTQSSRYLVKRTGEKVFLECVQDMDHENMFWYRQDPGLGLRLIYFSYDVKMKEKGDIPEGYSVSREKKERFSLILESASTNQTSMYLCASSFWAKRQGTEAFFGQGTRLTVV.

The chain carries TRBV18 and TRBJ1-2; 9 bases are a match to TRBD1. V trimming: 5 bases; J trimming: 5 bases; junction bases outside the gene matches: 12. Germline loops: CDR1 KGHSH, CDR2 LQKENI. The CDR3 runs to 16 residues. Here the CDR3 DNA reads TGTGCCAGCTCAGTACTACAGGGGGCGCGGAATTATGGCTACACCTTC. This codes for CASSVLQGARNYGYTF.

CDR3 nucleotide sequence: TGTGCCAGCAGCCCACTGAGCGGGAATGGCAATGAGCAGTTCTTC. Its translation is CASSPLSGNGNEQFF. The rearrangement uses TRBV28 and TRBJ2-1; 7 positions match TRBD2. This CDR3 comprises 15 residues. CDR1 is MDHEN, CDR2 SYDVKM, per germline. V dropped 6 bases and J dropped 6; count of bases not matched to a gene: 11.

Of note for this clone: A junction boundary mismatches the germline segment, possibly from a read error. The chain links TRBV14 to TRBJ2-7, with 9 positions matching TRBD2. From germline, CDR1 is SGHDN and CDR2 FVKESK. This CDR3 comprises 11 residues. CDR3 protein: CASSHGLARIF. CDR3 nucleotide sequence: TGTGCCAGCAGCCACGGACTAGCGCGCATCTTC. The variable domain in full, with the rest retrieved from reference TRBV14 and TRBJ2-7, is EAGVTQFPSHSVIEKGQTVTLRCDPISGHDNLYWYRRVMGKEIKFLLHFVKESKQDESGMPNNRFLAERTGGTYSTLKVQPAELEDSGVYFCASSHGLARIFGPGTRLTVT.

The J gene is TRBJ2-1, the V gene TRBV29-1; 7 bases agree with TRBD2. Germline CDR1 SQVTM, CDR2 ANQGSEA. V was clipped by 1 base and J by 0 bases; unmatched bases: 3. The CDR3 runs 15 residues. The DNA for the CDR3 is TGCAGCGTTGAAGGGGGGGGATTCTCCTACAATGAGCAGTTCTTC. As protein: CSVEGGGFSYNEQFF.

The CDR3 DNA reads TGTGCCAGCAGCCAAGTTGCGGGAGGGCCCATCGAGACCCAGTACTTC. Its translation is CASSQVAGGPIETQYF. This chain uses TRBV3-1 (or the pseudogene TRBV3-2) with TRBJ2-5; TRBD2 matches at 9 bases. The CDR3 is 16 amino acids. Germline V gives CDR1 LGHDT, CDR2 YNNKEL (reference sequence). With 1 base clipped from V and 5 bases from J, the junction kept 8 bases outside the gene matches.

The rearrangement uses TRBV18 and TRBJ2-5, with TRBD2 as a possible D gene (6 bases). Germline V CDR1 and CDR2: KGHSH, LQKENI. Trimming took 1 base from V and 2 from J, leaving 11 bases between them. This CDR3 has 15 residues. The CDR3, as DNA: TGTGCCAGCTCACCACGTTATGGGGGGCAAGAGACCCAGTACTTC. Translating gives CASSPRYGGQETQYF.

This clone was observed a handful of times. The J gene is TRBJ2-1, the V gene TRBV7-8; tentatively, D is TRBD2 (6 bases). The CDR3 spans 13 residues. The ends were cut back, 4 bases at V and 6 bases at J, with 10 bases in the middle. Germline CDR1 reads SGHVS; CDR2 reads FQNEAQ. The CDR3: CASSSPGANEQFF. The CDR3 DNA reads TGTGCCAGCAGCTCTCCGGGAGCCAATGAGCAGTTCTTC.

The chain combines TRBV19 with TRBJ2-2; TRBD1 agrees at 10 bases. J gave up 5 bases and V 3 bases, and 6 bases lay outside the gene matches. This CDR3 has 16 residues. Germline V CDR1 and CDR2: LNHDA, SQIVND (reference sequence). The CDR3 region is CASSIDRGQRTGELFF. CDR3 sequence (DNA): TGTGCCAGTAGTATCGACAGGGGGCAGAGAACCGGGGAGCTGTTTTTT.

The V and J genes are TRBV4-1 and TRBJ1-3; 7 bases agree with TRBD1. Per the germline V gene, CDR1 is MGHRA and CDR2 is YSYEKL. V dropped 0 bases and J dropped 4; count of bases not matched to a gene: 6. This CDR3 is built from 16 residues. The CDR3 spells CASSQDLGTAGNTIYF. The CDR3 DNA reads TGCGCCAGCAGCCAAGATCTAGGGACAGCCGGAAACACCATATATTTT.

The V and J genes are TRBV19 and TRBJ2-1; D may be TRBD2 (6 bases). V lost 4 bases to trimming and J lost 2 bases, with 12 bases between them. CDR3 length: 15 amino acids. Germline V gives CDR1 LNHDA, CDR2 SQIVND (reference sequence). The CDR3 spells CASSTGLHPYNEQFF. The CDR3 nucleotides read TGTGCCAGTAGTACGGGACTTCACCCCTACAATGAGCAGTTCTTC.

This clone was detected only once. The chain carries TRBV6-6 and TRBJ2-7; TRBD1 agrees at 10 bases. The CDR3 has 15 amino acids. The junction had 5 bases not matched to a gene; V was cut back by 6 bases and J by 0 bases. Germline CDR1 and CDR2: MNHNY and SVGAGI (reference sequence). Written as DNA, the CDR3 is TGTGCCAGCAGACTCCGGGACAGGGGCTCCTACGAGCAGTACTTC. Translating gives CASRLRDRGSYEQYF.

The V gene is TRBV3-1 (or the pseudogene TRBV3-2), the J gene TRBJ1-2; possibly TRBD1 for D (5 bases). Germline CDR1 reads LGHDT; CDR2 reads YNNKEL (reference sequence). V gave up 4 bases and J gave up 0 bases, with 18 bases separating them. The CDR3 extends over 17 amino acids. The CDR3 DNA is TGTGCCAGCAGCCGACGCCGCTCGGACAAGGCTAACTATGGCTACACCTTC. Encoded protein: CASSRRRSDKANYGYTF.

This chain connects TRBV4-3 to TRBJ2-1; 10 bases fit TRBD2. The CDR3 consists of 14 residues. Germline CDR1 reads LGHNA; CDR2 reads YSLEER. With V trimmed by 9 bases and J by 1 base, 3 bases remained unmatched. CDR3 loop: CASKAGGSYNEQFF. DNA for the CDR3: TGCGCCAGTAAAGCGGGAGGGTCCTACAATGAGCAGTTCTTC.

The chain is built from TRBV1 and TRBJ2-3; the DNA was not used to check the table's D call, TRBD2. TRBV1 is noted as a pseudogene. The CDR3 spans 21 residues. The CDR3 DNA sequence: TGCACCAGCAGAACAAGGAACATGGGGACTAGCGGGATTTGGACGGCGGATACGCAGTATTTT. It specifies CTSRTRNMGTSGIWTADTQYF.

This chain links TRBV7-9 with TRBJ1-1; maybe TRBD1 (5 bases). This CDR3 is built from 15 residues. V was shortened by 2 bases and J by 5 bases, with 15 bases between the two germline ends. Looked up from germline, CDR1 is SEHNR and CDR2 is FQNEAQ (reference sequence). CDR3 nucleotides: TGTGCCAGCAGCTTACGATCGTCAGGGTCGACTGAAGCTTTCTTT. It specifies CASSLRSSGSTEAFF.

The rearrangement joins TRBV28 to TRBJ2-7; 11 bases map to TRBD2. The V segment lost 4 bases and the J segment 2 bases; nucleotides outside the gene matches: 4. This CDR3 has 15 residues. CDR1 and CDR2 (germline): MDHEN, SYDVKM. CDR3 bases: TGTGCCAGCAGTTCCGGGACTAGCGGTACCTACGAGCAGTACTTC. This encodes CASSSGTSGTYEQYF.

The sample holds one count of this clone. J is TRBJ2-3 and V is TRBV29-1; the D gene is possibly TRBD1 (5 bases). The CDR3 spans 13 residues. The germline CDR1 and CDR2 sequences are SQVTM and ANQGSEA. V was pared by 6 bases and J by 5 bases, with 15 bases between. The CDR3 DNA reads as TGCAGCGTCCCTTTTTGGGGCGGAGATACGCAGTATTTT. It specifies CSVPFWGGDTQYF.

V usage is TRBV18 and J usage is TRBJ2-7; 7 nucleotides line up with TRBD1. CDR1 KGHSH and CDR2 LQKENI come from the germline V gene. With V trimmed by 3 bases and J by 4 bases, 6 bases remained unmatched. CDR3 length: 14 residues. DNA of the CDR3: TGTGCCAGCTCACCGAACCGGGACAGATACGAGCAGTACTTC. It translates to CASSPNRDRYEQYF.

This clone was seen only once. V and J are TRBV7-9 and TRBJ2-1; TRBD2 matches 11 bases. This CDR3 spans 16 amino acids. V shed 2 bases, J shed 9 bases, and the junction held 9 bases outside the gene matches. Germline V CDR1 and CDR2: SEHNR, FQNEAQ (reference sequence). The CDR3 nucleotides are TGTGCCAGCAGCTTATTACTAGCGGGGGAGGGTAGTGAGCAGTTCTTC. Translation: CASSLLLAGEGSEQFF. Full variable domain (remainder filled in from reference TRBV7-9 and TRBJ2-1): DTGVSQNPRHKITKRGQNVTFRCDPISEHNRLYWYRQTLGQGPEFLTYFQNEAQLEKSRLLSDRFSAERPKGSFSTLEIQRTEQGDSAMYLCASSLLLAGEGSEQFFGPGTRLTVL.

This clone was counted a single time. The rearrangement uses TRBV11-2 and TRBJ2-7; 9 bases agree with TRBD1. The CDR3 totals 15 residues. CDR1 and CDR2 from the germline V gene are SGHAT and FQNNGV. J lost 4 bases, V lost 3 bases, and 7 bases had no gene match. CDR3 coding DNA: TGTGCCAGCAGCTTGGAACTGGGACAGGGATACGAGCAGTACTTC. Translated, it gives CASSLELGQGYEQYF.

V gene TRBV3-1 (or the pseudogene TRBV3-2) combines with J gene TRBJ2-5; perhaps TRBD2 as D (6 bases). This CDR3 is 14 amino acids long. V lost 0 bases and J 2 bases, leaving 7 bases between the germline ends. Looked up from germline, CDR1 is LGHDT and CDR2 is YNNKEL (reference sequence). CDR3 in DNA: TGTGCCAGCAGCCAAGAGGAGGGGCAAGAGACCCAGTACTTC. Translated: CASSQEEGQETQYF.